This is a list of T cell receptor beta chains from one sample in a study of CD8 T cells in ankylosing spondylitis. One entry per CDR3 protein, called by TCRdb with MiXCR from the 5' RACE reads. The sample records approximately 440,000 distinct CDR3 sequences, roughly a sixth being singletons. The specimen sequenced was blood, either unsorted or a sorted T cell fraction (not recorded which). These receptor sequences come from a male donor with ankylosing spondylitis. Each CDR3 is given with its conserved first and last residue. A D gene is named only where the DNA matches it firmly. The size of a clone is reported for some rows only, either as once, few or many, or as a class for expanded clones.

v_call,d_call,clone_size,j_call,cdr3_nt,cdr3_aa
TRBV7-3,-,few,TRBJ1-1,TGTGCCAGCAGCCCAAACGGCGGGGGAGACACTGAAGCTTTCTTT,CASSPNGGGDTEAFF
TRBV5-1,-,-,TRBJ2-7,TGCGCCAGCAGCTTCGGCACAGGGAACTACGAGCAGTACTTC,CASSFGTGNYEQYF
TRBV27,TRBD2,-,TRBJ2-1,TGTGCCAGCAGTTCCCCGGGACTAGCAAGGAACAATGAGCAGTTCTTC,CASSSPGLARNNEQFF
TRBV5-4,-,-,TRBJ2-5,TGTGCCAGCAGACAGGGACTATCCCAAGAGACCCAGTACTTC,CASRQGLSQETQYF
TRBV6-2/TRBV6-3,-,-,TRBJ2-7,TGTGCCAGCAGTAATTCTGAGTACGAGCAGTACTTC,CASSNSEYEQYF
TRBV6-1,-,-,TRBJ1-1,TGTGCCAGCACCCAGGGACAGAACACTGAAGCTTTCTTT,CASTQGQNTEAFF
TRBV20-1,-,few,TRBJ2-7,TGCAGTGCTAGAGGGCAGGGAGTTACTTACGAGCAGTACTTC,CSARGQGVTYEQYF
TRBV9,TRBD1,few,TRBJ2-1,TGTGCCAGCAGCCCCCGGACAGGGGCCTCCTACAATGAGCAGTTCTTC,CASSPRTGASYNEQFF
TRBV15,-,-,TRBJ2-3,TGTGCCACCAGCAGAGAGAATAAGCGGTTCACAGATACGCAGTATTTT,CATSRENKRFTDTQYF
TRBV12-3/TRBV12-4,-,-,TRBJ1-6,TGTGCCAGCAGGTCCAGCTCCTATAATTCACCCCTCCACTTT,CASRSSSYNSPLHF
TRBV20-1,-,few,TRBJ2-7,TGCAGGGTGCCGGGGACACTATCCTACGAGCAGTACTTC,CRVPGTLSYEQYF
TRBV20-1,TRBD1,few,TRBJ1-2,TGCAGTGCGGGAGGGACAGGGCGAGGCTACACCTTC,CSAGGTGRGYTF
TRBV12-3/TRBV12-4,-,many,TRBJ2-1,TGTGCCAGCAGTCAAACAGGGAAGCAGTTCTTC,CASSQTGKQFF
TRBV7-9,-,-,TRBJ1-1,TGTGCCAGCAGCTTAGATGAGGGGGTCTACACTGAAGCTTTCTTT,CASSLDEGVYTEAFF
TRBV11-2,TRBD2,few,TRBJ2-1,TGTGCCAGCAGCAGAGGACTAGCGGGGGTTGTGTTCTTC,CASSRGLAGVVFF
TRBV29-1,-,-,TRBJ1-5,TGCAGCGCCGGGGGGACCGCTTATCAGCCCCAGCATTTT,CSAGGTAYQPQHF
TRBV29-1,TRBD1,-,TRBJ2-2,TGCAGCGTTGAAGTCGCCGGGACAGGAGACACCGGGGAGCTGTTTTTT,CSVEVAGTGDTGELFF
TRBV5-1,-,-,TRBJ1-4,TGCGCCAGCAGCCAACTCGGGACACCTAATGAAAAACTGTTTTTT,CASSQLGTPNEKLFF
TRBV7-8,TRBD1,-,TRBJ1-6,TGTGCCAGCAGCTTGCACAGGGGGAATTCACCCCTCCACTTT,CASSLHRGNSPLHF
TRBV4-1,TRBD1,-,TRBJ2-5,TGCGCCAGCAGCCAAGATAGGGGGCAGGGGATGGCCCAGTACTTC,CASSQDRGQGMAQYF
TRBV11-2,TRBD1,-,TRBJ2-7,TGTGCCAGCAGCCCGGCCGCGACAGGGGGTTACGAGCAGTACTTC,CASSPAATGGYEQYF
TRBV20-1,-,-,TRBJ2-1,TGCAGTGCTCCCCCGAGCTCCTACAATGAGCAGTTCTTC,CSAPPSSYNEQFF
TRBV3-1,-,-,TRBJ1-5,TGTGCCAGCAGCCCCACAGTGGGCAGTTTTCAGCCCCAGCATTTT,CASSPTVGSFQPQHF
TRBV4-1,-,few,TRBJ1-5,TGCGCCAGCAGCCAAGGAGGTTCGGGACCAATCTTTAGCAATCAGCCCCAGCATTTT,CASSQGGSGPIFSNQPQHF
TRBV7-8,-,-,TRBJ2-3,TGTGCCAGCAGCTTTACGGGGCGCACAGATACGCAGTATTTT,CASSFTGRTDTQYF
TRBV6-2/TRBV6-3,-,-,TRBJ2-7,TGTGCCAGCAGTTACCTGCGGCAGGAGACAACCTACGAGCAGTACTTC,CASSYLRQETTYEQYF
TRBV18,TRBD2,few,TRBJ2-3,TGTGCCAGCTCACCGCTCGGGAGGAGTCTCGCAGATACGCAGTATTTT,CASSPLGRSLADTQYF
TRBV27,-,once,TRBJ1-6,TGTGCCAGCAGTTCCCGGGAGGGGTCGGGTCCCCTCCACTTT,CASSSREGSGPLHF
TRBV6-2/TRBV6-3,-,few,TRBJ1-2,TGTGCCAGCAGCCGGGACATATTCTATGGCTACACCTTC,CASSRDIFYGYTF
TRBV20-1,-,few,TRBJ2-5,TGCAGTGCGACCACTGGGGCCACCCCACAAGAGACCCAGTACTTC,CSATTGATPQETQYF
TRBV7-9,TRBD2,many,TRBJ2-2,TGTGCCAGCAGTCGGACTAGCGGCACCGGGGAGCTGTTTTTT,CASSRTSGTGELFF
TRBV20-1,-,few,TRBJ1-4,TGCAGTGCTAGACGCCGGGCCGGTAATGAAAAACTGTTTTTT,CSARRRAGNEKLFF
TRBV12-3/TRBV12-4,TRBD1,-,TRBJ2-1,TGTGCCAGCAGTGCCGGGACAGGGGGCTACAATGAGCAGTTCTTC,CASSAGTGGYNEQFF
TRBV4-2,-,few,TRBJ2-7,TGTGCCAGCAGCCAAGAGGCGGGCCACGAGCAGTACTTC,CASSQEAGHEQYF
TRBV12-3/TRBV12-4,-,-,TRBJ2-5,TGTGCCAGCAGTACGACAGGCCGGTACCAAGAGACCCAGTACTTC,CASSTTGRYQETQYF
TRBV12-3/TRBV12-4,-,-,TRBJ2-1,TGTGCCAGCAGTCCAGGGGGGCGGAAAAACAATGAGCAGTTCTTC,CASSPGGRKNNEQFF
TRBV10-3,-,few,TRBJ2-7,TGTGCCATCAGTGAGGGCGCTTACGAGCAGTACTTC,CAISEGAYEQYF
TRBV5-1,-,many,TRBJ2-1,TGCGCCAGCAGCTATGCAGCGGAATACAATGAGCAGTTCTTC,CASSYAAEYNEQFF
TRBV7-2,-,few,TRBJ1-1,TGTGCCAGCAGCTCCCGAGCAGGGCTCTCTGAAGCTTTCTTT,CASSSRAGLSEAFF
TRBV7-9,TRBD2,few,TRBJ2-5,TGTGCCAGCAGCCGTACCCTAGCGGGTTCGTACCAAGAGACCCAGTACTTC,CASSRTLAGSYQETQYF
TRBV10-3,TRBD2,-,TRBJ2-7,TGTGCCATCAGTGAGGCAAGCGGGATTCTCGCGGCCTCCTACGAGCAGTACTTC,CAISEASGILAASYEQYF
TRBV19,TRBD1,-,TRBJ2-7,TGTGCCAGTAGTCCAGGGGGACAGCTACTCTACGAGCAGTACTTC,CASSPGGQLLYEQYF
TRBV7-9,-,-,TRBJ2-2,TGTGCCAGCAGGTCCTGGTTAGGAGACACCGGGGAGCTGTTTTTT,CASRSWLGDTGELFF
TRBV7-9,TRBD2,-,TRBJ2-5,TGTGCCAGCAGCTCGGGACTAGCGGGGAGTAAGGTCGAGACCCAGTACTTC,CASSSGLAGSKVETQYF
TRBV5-1,TRBD1,many,TRBJ2-1,TGCGCCAGCAGCTTGGAGGGACAGACTTACAATGAGCAGTTCTTC,CASSLEGQTYNEQFF
TRBV11-2,-,few,TRBJ2-3,TGTGCCAGCAGCCCCCGAAGATCCAGGGTGGACTGGTTAAAAAGCACAGATACGCAGTATTTT,CASSPRRSRVDWLKSTDTQYF
TRBV2,TRBD1,-,TRBJ1-2,TGTGCCAGCAGAGCCCCGGGACAGGGAAGACTTGATGGCTACACCTTC,CASRAPGQGRLDGYTF
TRBV28,-,few,TRBJ1-4,TGTGCCAGCAGCCCCGGGACGGTAATGGAAAAACTGTTTTTT,CASSPGTVMEKLFF
TRBV5-1,-,many,TRBJ2-1,TGCGCCAGCAGGGGGGGTAATGAGCAGTTCTTC,CASRGGNEQFF
TRBV30,-,-,TRBJ2-7,TGTGCCTGGAGTTTCTCTGGCCACGAGCAGTACTTC,CAWSFSGHEQYF
TRBV29-1,-,many,TRBJ2-5,TGCAGCGTCCCCTGGCGGAACCAAGAGACCCAGTACTTC,CSVPWRNQETQYF
TRBV7-3,-,many,TRBJ2-2,TGTGCCAGCAGCTTAAAGGGCGGGAAGAACACCGGGGAGCTGTTTTTT,CASSLKGGKNTGELFF
TRBV9,TRBD1,-,TRBJ2-1,TGTGCCAGCAGCCCCGGGACAGGGCCCTACAATGAGCAGTTCTTC,CASSPGTGPYNEQFF